The 20 T cell receptor beta chains given below trace back to one sample, sequenced in a study of blood T cell repertoires in COVID-19. Only in-frame clones appear in the TCRdb table, and some are missing; sequencing was by immunoSEQ multiplex PCR. The sample comprises roughly 87,000 clones, about 82% of which are singletons, and around 7.3% rests with the top ten. Sequencing input: peripheral blood. The receptors stem from a man in his forties or fifties with active COVID-19.

This sequence joins TRBV14 and TRBJ2-7; D might be TRBD1 (6 bases). The V and J ends lost 1 base and 4 bases respectively, with 20 bases between them. Germline V gene sequence: CDR1 SGHDN, CDR2 FVKESK. The CDR3 extends over 17 amino acids. This CDR3 reads CASSQGLSRAGAYEQYF. In DNA, the CDR3 is TGTGCCAGCAGCCAAGGGCTCTCGAGGGCAGGGGCGTACGAGCAGTACTTC.

The V and J genes are TRBV19 and TRBJ2-4; 10 nucleotides agree with TRBD1. The germline V gene encodes CDR1 LNHDA and CDR2 SQIVND (reference sequence). J was trimmed by 8 bases and V by 4 bases; bases with no gene match: 8. This CDR3 is built from 15 residues. The CDR3 bases are TGTGCCAGTAGTACAAGACAGGGGGCGCGGGACATTCAGTACTTC. Its protein product is CASSTRQGARDIQYF.

This chain connects TRBV10-3 to TRBJ2-4, with 7 bases fitting TRBD2. The V gene's germline CDR1 is ENHRY and CDR2 SYGVKD. V gave up 4 bases and J gave up 3 bases; unmatched junction bases: 3. This CDR3 is 14 amino acids long. CDR3 loop: CAISGGGDKNIQYF. The CDR3 coding sequence is TGTGCCATCAGTGGGGGGGGAGACAAAAACATTCAGTACTTC.

V and J are TRBV2 and TRBJ1-5, with a tentative D call TRBD1 (6 bases). With 1 base removed from V and 0 bases from J, the gap between germline ends came to 19 bases. This CDR3 has 19 amino acids. CDR1 and CDR2 from the germline V gene are SNHLY and FYNNEI. CDR3 residues: CASSEGAGAGDYSNQPQHF. The CDR3 DNA follows: TGTGCCAGCAGTGAAGGGGCGGGGGCTGGGGATTATAGCAATCAGCCCCAGCATTTT.

This chain joins TRBV27 and TRBJ2-1, with D possibly TRBD1 on 6 matching bases. Trimming left V 4 bases short and J 10 bases short, with 11 bases between. CDR1 MNHEY and CDR2 SMNVEV come from the germline V gene (reference sequence). The CDR3 is 12 residues long. This CDR3 reads CASSYGTGEQFF. CDR3 sequence (DNA): TGTGCCAGCAGTTACGGAACAGGGGAGCAGTTCTTC.

This clone was detected only once. The gene calls are TRBV5-6 and TRBJ1-6, with a possible D match to TRBD1 (5 bases). Between the trimmed V and J ends, which lost 3 bases and 17 bases, there was a span of 12 bases. The CDR3 runs to 11 residues. Germline V gene lookup returns CDR1 SGHDT and CDR2 YYEEEE. The CDR3 DNA reads TGTGCCAGCAGCTCGGGACTGAAAATCCACTTT. Translation: CASSSGLKIHF.

The chain joins TRBV4-3 to TRBJ2-1, with 14 nucleotides matching TRBD2. The germline V gene encodes CDR1 LGHNA and CDR2 YSLEER. V was clipped by 4 bases and J by 8 bases; unmatched bases: 7. This CDR3 has 16 amino acids. The CDR3 region has the DNA TGCGCCAGCAGCCCCGGACTAGCGGGAGGTTTGTATGAGCAGTTCTTC. Its protein is CASSPGLAGGLYEQFF.

The chain employs TRBV5-1 and TRBJ2-3; no clear D. The germline gives CDR1 SGHRS, CDR2 YFSETQ. Trimming removed 1 base at V and 5 bases at J, with 8 bases between. There are 13 residues in the CDR3. In DNA form, the CDR3 reads TGCGCCAGCAGCTTGAGCCGGAGAGATACGCAGTATTTT. This translates into CASSLSRRDTQYF.

V usage is TRBV6-6 and J usage is TRBJ1-1; D gene unclear. CDR1 is MNHNY, CDR2 SVGAGI, per germline (reference sequence). This CDR3 contains 15 residues. Trimming left V 5 bases short and J 0 bases short, with 13 bases between. The CDR3 region has the DNA TGTGCCAGCAGTACCGCGGGCAGTTTGAACACTGAAGCTTTCTTT. It codes for CASSTAGSLNTEAFF.

As DNA, the CDR3 is TGTGCCAGCAGCGTAGAACAGGGGGCCGGAGCGACACCCCTCCACTTT. Protein product: CASSVEQGAGATPLHF. The chain combines TRBV9 with TRBJ1-6; 9 bases line up with TRBD1. Germline CDR1 is SGDLS and CDR2 is YYNGEE. This CDR3 spans 16 amino acids. The V segment lost 0 bases and the J segment 11 bases; nucleotides outside the gene matches: 9.

This clone has only one observation. In nucleotides, the CDR3 is TGCGCCAGCAGCCAAGGCAGGGGTGAGAACTATGGCTACACCTTC. Protein: CASSQGRGENYGYTF. The chain uses TRBV4-1 and TRBJ1-2, with D possibly being TRBD1 (6 bases). V lost 1 base and J 2 bases, leaving 11 bases between the germline ends. Germline lookup yields CDR1 MGHRA and CDR2 YSYEKL. This CDR3 has 15 residues.

This chain connects TRBV19 to TRBJ1-3; TRBD1 aligns across 9 bases. Germline CDR1 reads LNHDA; CDR2 reads SQIVND (reference sequence). J gave up 2 bases and V 5 bases, and 10 bases lay outside the gene matches. The CDR3 has 17 residues. The CDR3 protein is CASSELTGGAAGNTIYF. The DNA for the CDR3 is TGTGCCAGTAGTGAGTTAACAGGGGGCGCAGCTGGAAACACCATATATTTT.

The rearrangement joins TRBV7-2 to TRBJ1-1; possible D gene TRBD1, 5 bases. V lost 5 bases to trimming and J lost 3 bases, with 10 bases between them. This CDR3 has 13 amino acids. CDR1 is SGHTA, CDR2 FQGNSA, per germline. CDR3 sequence reads: CASSSTGHTEAFF. The CDR3 DNA reads TGTGCCAGCAGCAGTACAGGTCACACTGAAGCTTTCTTT.

The chain is built from TRBV4-1 and TRBJ1-1, with a tentative D call TRBD1 (5 bases). V lost 3 bases and J 2 bases, leaving 19 bases between the germline ends. This CDR3 is 17 amino acids long. Germline V gene lookup returns CDR1 MGHRA and CDR2 YSYEKL. CDR3 amino acids: CASSQALRQRSNTEAFF. CDR3 DNA: TGCGCCAGCAGCCAGGCATTACGACAGAGGAGTAACACTGAAGCTTTCTTT.

The rearrangement joins TRBV5-6 to TRBJ2-2, with D perhaps matching TRBD1 (6 bases). Germline V gene data show CDR1 as SGHDT and CDR2 as YYEEEE. V was cut by 4 bases and J by 7 bases, with 17 bases left in between. The CDR3 contains 15 residues. The CDR3 protein is CASSRATGLGGELFF. CDR3 nucleotide sequence: TGTGCCAGCAGCCGGGCGACAGGACTCGGCGGGGAGCTGTTTTTT.

The rearrangement joins TRBV6-5 to TRBJ1-1; D possibly corresponds to TRBD1 (5 bases). The CDR3 is 12 residues long. The germline CDR1 and CDR2 sequences are MNHEY and SVGAGI. Deletions cut 8 bases from V and 4 bases from J, with 11 bases between. In nucleotides, the CDR3 is TGTGCCAGCGGCAGGGAGGCCACTGAAGCTTTCTTT. Encoded protein: CASGREATEAFF.

The rearrangement links TRBV12-3 or TRBV12-4 to TRBJ1-2; D gene unclear. The CDR3 runs 13 residues. Between the trimmed V and J ends, which lost 3 bases and 3 bases, there was a span of 8 bases. The CDR3: CASSLSRDYGYTF. CDR3 sequence (DNA): TGTGCCAGCAGTTTGAGCCGAGACTATGGCTACACCTTC.

The J gene is TRBJ1-1, the V gene TRBV5-1, with a weak D call TRBD1 (6 bases). The CDR3 length is 12 residues. CDR1 and CDR2 (germline): SGHRS, YFSETQ. Trimming left V 5 bases short and J 1 base short, with 6 bases between. The CDR3 region has the DNA TGCGCCAGCAGACAGGGGAACACTGAAGCTTTCTTT. Translation: CASRQGNTEAFF.

The rearrangement joins TRBV6-2 or TRBV6-3 to TRBJ1-2; 7 bases line up with TRBD1. V shed 6 bases and J 2 bases; nucleotides not matched to a gene: 3. Germline V gene data show CDR1 as MNHEY and CDR2 as SVGEGT. The CDR3 has 13 amino acids. The CDR3 reads CASSLTGNYGYTF. CDR3 sequence (DNA): TGTGCCAGCAGCTTGACAGGGAACTATGGCTACACCTTC.

The rearrangement uses TRBV7-9 and TRBJ2-7, with D uncertain. Trimming removed 0 bases from V and 3 bases from J, with 6 bases in between. From germline, CDR1 is SEHNR and CDR2 FQNEAQ (reference sequence). The CDR3 spans 13 residues. The CDR3 spells CASSLALSYEQYF. In nucleotides, the CDR3 is TGTGCCAGCAGCTTAGCCTTGAGCTACGAGCAGTACTTC. The full variable domain, its missing parts supplied by reference TRBV7-9 and TRBJ2-7, is DTGVSQNPRHKITKRGQNVTFRCDPISEHNRLYWYRQTLGQGPEFLTYFQNEAQLEKSRLLSDRFSAERPKGSFSTLEIQRTEQGDSAMYLCASSLALSYEQYFGPGTRLTVT.